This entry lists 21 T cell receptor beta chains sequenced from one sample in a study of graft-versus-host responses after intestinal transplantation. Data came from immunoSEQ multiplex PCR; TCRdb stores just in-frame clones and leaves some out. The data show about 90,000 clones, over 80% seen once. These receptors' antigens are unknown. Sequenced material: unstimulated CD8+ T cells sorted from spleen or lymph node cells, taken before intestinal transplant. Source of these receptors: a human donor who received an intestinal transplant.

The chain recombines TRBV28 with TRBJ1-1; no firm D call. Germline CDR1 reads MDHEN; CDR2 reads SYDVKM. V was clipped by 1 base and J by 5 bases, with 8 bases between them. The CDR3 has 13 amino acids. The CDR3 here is CASSLSAGTEAFF. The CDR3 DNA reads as TGTGCCAGCAGTTTATCGGCTGGAACTGAAGCTTTCTTT.

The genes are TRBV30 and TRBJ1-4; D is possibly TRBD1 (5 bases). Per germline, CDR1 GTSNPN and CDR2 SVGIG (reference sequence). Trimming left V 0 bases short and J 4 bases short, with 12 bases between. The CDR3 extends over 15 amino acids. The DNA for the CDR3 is TGTGCCTGGAGTGTATTTGGGGGGGATAATGAAAAACTGTTTTTT. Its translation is CAWSVFGGDNEKLFF. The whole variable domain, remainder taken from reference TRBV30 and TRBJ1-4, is SQTIHQWPATLVQPVGSPLSLECTVEGTSNPNLYWYRQAAGRGLQLLFYSVGIGQISSEVPQNLSASRPQDRQFILSSKKLLLSDSGFYLCAWSVFGGDNEKLFFGSGTQLSVL.

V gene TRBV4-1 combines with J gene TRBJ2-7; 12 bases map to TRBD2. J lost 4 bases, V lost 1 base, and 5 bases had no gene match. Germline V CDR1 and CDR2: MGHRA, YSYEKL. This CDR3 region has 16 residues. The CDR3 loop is CASSQGLAGVSYEQYF. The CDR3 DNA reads TGCGCCAGCAGCCAAGGACTAGCGGGAGTGTCGTACGAGCAGTACTTC.

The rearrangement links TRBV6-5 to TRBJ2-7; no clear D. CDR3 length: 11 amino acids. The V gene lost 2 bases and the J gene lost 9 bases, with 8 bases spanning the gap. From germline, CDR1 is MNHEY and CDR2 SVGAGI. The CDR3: CASSYRTGQYF. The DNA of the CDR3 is TGTGCCAGCAGTTACCGGACGGGGCAGTACTTC.

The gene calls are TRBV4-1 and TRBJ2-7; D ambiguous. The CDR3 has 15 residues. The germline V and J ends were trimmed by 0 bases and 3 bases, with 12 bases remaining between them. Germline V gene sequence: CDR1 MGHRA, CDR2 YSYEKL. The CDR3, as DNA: TGCGCCAGCAGCCAAGATCGTCTACGAGGCTACGAGCAGTACTTC. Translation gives CASSQDRLRGYEQYF.

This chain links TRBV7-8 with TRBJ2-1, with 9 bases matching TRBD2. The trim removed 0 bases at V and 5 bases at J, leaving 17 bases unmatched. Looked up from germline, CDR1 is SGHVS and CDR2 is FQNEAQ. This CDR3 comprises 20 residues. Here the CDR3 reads CASSLAWGGLGAGGHNEQFF. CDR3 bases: TGTGCCAGCAGCTTAGCGTGGGGGGGTTTGGGAGCGGGAGGACACAATGAGCAGTTCTTC.

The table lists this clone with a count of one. This chain's CDR3 is CASSLPGTGYGYTF. DNA for the CDR3: TGTGCCAGCAGCCTCCCCGGGACGGGCTATGGCTACACCTTC. This sequence joins TRBV9 and TRBJ1-2; tentatively, D is TRBD1 (5 bases). Germline lookup yields CDR1 SGDLS and CDR2 YYNGEE. The CDR3 length is 14 residues. V lost 4 bases to trimming and J lost 4 bases, with 14 bases between them.

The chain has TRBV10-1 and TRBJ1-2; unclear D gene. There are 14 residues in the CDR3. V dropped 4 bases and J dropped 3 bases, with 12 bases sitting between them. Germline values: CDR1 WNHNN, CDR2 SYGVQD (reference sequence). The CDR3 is CASSVSERDYGYTF. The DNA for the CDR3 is TGCGCCAGCAGTGTATCGGAAAGAGACTATGGCTACACCTTC.

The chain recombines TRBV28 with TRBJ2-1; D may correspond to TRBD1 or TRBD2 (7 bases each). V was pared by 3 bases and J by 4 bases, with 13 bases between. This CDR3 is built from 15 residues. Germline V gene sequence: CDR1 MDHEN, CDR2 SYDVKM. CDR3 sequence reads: CASSFARGGYNEQFF. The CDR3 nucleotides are TGTGCCAGCAGTTTTGCCAGGGGGGGGTACAATGAGCAGTTCTTC.

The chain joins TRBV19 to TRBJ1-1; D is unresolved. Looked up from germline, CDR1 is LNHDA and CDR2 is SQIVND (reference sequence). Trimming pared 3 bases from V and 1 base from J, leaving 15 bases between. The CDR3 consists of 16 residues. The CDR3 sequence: CASSIFRPTTNTEAFF. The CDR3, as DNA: TGTGCCAGTAGTATCTTCCGCCCGACCACGAACACTGAAGCTTTCTTT.

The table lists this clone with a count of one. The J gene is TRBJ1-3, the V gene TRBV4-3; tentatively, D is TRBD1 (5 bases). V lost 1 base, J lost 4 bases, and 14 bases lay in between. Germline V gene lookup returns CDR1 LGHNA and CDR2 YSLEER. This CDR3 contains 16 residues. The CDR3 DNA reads TGCGCCAGCAGCCAAGCCGCGGGGGTGGGAGGAAACACCATATATTTT. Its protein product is CASSQAAGVGGNTIYF.

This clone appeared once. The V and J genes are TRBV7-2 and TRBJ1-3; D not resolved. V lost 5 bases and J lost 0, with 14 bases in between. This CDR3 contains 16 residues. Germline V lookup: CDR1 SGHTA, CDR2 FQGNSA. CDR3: CASSALPVPSGNTIYF. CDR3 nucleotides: TGTGCCAGCAGCGCCCTCCCGGTTCCCTCTGGAAACACCATATATTTT. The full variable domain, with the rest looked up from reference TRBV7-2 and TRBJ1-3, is GAGVSQSPSNKVTEKGKDVELRCDPISGHTALYWYRQSLGQGLEFLIYFQGNSAPDKSGLPSDRFSAERTGGSVSTLTIQRTQQEDSAVYLCASSALPVPSGNTIYFGEGSWLTVV.

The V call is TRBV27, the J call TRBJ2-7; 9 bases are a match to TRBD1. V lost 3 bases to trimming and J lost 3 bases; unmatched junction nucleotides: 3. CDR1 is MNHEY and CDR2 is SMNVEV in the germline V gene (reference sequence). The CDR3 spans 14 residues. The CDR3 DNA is TGTGCCAGCAGTTTTCGGACAGGGGACTACGAGCAGTACTTC. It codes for CASSFRTGDYEQYF.

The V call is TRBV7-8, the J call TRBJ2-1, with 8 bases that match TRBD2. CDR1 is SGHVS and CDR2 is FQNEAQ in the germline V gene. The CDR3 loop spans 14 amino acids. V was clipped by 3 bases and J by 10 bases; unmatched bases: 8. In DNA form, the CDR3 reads TGTGCCAGCAGCTTCCCGGGACTAGTGGGAGAGCAGTTCTTC. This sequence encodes CASSFPGLVGEQFF.

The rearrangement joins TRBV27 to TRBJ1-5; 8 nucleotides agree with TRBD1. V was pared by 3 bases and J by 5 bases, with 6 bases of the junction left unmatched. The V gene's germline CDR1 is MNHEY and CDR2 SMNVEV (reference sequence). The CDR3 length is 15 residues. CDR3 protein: CASSFSRTGHQPQHF. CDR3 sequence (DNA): TGTGCCAGCAGTTTCTCCAGGACAGGGCATCAGCCCCAGCATTTT.

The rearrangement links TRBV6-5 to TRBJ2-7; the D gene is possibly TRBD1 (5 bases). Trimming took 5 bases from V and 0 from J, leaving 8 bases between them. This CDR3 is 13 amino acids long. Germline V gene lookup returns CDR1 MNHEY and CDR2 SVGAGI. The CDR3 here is CASSPDNSYEQYF. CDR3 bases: TGTGCCAGCAGTCCGGACAACTCCTACGAGCAGTACTTC.

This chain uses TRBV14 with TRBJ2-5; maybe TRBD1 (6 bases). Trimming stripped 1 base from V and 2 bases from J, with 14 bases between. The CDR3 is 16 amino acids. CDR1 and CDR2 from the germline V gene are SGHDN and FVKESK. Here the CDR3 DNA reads TGTGCCAGCAGCCAAGTGGAACAGGGTTGGCAAGAGACCCAGTACTTC. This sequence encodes CASSQVEQGWQETQYF.

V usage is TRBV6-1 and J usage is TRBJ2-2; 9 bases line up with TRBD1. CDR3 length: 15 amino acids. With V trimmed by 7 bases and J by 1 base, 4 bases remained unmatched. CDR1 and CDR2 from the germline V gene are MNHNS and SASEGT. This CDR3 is CASNPTGGNTGELFF. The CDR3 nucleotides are TGTGCCAGCAATCCGACAGGGGGGAACACCGGGGAGCTGTTTTTT.

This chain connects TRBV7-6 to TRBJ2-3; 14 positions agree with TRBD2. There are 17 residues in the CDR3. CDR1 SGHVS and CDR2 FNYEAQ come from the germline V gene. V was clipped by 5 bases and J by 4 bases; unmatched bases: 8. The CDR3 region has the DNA TGTGCCAGCAGCCGACTAGCGGGGGGGCATGGCTCAGATACGCAGTATTTT. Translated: CASSRLAGGHGSDTQYF.

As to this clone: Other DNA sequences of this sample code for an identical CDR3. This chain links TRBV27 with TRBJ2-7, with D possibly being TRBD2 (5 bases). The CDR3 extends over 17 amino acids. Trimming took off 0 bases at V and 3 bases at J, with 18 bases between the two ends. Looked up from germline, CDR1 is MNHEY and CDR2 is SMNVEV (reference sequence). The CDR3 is CASSLSRTGLVGYEQYF. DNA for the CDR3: TGTGCCAGCAGTTTATCCCGAACGGGGTTAGTAGGCTACGAGCAGTACTTC.

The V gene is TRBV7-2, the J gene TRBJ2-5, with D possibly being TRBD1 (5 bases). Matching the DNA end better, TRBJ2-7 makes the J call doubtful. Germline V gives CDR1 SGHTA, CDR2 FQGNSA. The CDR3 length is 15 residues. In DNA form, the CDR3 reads TGTGCCAGCAGCTACCGTGACAGCCGCTCCTACGAGCAGTACTTC. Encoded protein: CASSYRDSRSYEQYF.